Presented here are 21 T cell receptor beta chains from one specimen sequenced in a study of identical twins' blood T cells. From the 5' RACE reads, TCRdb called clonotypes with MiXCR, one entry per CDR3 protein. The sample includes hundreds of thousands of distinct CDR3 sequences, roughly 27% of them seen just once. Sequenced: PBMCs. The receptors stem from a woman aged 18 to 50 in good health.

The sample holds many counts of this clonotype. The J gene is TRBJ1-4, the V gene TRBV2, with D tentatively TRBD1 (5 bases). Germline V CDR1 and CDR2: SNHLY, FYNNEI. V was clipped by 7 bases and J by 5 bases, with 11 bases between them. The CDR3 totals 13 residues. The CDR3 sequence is CASTGDRNEKLFF. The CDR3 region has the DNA TGTGCCAGCACGGGGGACCGCAATGAAAAACTGTTTTTT.

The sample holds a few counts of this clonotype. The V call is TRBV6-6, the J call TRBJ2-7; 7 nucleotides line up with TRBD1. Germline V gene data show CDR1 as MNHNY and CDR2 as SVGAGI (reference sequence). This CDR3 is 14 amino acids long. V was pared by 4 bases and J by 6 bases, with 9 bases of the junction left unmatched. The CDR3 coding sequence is TGTGCCAGCAGTTCGACAGGGAAAAGGGGCGAGCAGTACTTC. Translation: CASSSTGKRGEQYF.

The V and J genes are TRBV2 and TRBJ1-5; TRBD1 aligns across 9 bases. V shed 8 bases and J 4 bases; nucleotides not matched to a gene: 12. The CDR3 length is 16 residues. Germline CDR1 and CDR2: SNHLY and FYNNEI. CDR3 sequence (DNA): TGTGCCAGCGGGCGGACAGGGGCAGGGTTAAATCAGCCCCAGCATTTT. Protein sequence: CASGRTGAGLNQPQHF.

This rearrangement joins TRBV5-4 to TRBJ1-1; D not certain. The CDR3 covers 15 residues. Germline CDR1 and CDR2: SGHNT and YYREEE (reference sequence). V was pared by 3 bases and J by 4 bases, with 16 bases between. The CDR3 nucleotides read TGTGCCAGCAGCTCCGGCCCCGTTCAGTTCACTGAAGCTTTCTTT. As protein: CASSSGPVQFTEAFF.

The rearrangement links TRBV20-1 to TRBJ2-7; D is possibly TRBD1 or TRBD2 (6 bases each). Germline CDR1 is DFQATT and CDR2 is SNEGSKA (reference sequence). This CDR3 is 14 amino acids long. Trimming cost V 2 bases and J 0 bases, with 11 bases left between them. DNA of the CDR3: TGCAGTGCTAGATTCGGGGGCAGCTCCTACGAGCAGTACTTC. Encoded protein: CSARFGGSSYEQYF.

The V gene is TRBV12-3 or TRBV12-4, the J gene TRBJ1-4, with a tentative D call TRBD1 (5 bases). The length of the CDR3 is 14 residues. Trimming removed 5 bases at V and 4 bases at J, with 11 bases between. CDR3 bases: TGTGCCAGCAGTCCGCGAAGGGGTAATGAAAAACTGTTTTTT. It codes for CASSPRRGNEKLFF.

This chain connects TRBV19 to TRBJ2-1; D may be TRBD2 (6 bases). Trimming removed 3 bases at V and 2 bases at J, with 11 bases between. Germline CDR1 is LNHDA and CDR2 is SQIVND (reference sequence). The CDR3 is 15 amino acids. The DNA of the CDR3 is TGTGCCAGTAGTATCACGGGAGCGGCCTACAATGAGCAGTTCTTC. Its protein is CASSITGAAYNEQFF.

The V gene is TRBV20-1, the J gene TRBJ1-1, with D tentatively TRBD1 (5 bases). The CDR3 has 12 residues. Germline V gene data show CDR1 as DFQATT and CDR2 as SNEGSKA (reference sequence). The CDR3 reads CSVPKGAGEAFF. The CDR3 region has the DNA TGCAGCGTTCCGAAAGGGGCGGGTGAAGCTTTCTTT.

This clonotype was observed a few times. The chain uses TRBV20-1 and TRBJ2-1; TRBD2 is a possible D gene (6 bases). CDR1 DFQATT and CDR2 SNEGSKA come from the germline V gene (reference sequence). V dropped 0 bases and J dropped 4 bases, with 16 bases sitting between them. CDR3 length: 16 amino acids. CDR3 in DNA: TGCAGTGCTAGAGATGAGCAGGGAGGTTGGTACAATGAGCAGTTCTTC. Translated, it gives CSARDEQGGWYNEQFF.

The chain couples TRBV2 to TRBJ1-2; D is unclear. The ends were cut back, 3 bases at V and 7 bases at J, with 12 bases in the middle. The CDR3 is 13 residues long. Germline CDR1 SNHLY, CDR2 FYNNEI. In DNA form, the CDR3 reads TGTGCCAGCAGTGAGGCCTTAGAGGGTGGCTACACCTTC. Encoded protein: CASSEALEGGYTF.

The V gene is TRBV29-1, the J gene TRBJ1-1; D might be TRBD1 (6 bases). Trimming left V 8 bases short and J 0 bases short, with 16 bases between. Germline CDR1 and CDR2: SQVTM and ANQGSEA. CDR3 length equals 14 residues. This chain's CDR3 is CSSTEDSMNTEAFF. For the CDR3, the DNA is TGCAGCTCAACCGAGGACAGTATGAACACTGAAGCTTTCTTT.

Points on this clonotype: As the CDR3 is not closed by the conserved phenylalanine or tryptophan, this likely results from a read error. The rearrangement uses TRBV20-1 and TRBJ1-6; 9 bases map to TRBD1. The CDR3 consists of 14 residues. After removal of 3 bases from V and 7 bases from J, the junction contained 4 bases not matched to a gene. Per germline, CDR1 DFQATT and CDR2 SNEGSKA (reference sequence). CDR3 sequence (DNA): TGCAGTGCTAGGGAAACAGGGGGCAATTCACCCCTCCACTCT. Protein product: CSARETGGNSPLHS.

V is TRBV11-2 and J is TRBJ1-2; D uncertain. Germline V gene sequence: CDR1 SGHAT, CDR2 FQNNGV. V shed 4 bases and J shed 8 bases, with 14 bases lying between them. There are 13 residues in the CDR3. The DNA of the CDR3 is TGTGCCAGCAGCTATAGGGAGTTTATGGGCTACACCTTC. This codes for CASSYREFMGYTF.

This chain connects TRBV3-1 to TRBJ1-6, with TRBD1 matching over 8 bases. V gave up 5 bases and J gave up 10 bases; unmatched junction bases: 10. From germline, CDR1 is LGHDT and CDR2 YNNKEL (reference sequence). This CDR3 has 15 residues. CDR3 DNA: TGTGCCAGCAGCTCGCTTACAGGGGGATCCTCACCCCTCCACTTT. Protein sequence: CASSSLTGGSSPLHF.

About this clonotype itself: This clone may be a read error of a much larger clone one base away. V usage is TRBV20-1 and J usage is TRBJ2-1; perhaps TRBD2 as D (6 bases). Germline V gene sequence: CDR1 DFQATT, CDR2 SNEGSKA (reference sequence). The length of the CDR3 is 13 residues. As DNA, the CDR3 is TGCAGTGGCAGAGCTGGAGGGATCGATGAGCGGTTCTTC. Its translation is CSGRAGGIDERFF.

This CDR3 reads CASSYEGNQPQHF. Here the CDR3 DNA reads TGTGCCAGCAGTTACGAGGGCAATCAGCCCCAGCATTTT. The V gene is TRBV6-2 or TRBV6-3, the J gene TRBJ1-5; D is ambiguous. Trimming cost V 2 bases and J 2 bases, with 4 bases left between them. The germline V gene encodes CDR1 MNHEY and CDR2 SVGEGT. There are 13 residues in the CDR3.

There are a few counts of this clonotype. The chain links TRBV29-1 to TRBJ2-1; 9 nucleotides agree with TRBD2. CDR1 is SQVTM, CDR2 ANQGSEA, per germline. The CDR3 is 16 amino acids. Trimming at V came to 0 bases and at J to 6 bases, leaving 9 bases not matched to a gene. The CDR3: CSVEDRSAGGLNEQFF. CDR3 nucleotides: TGCAGCGTTGAAGATCGGTCAGCGGGAGGCCTCAATGAGCAGTTCTTC.

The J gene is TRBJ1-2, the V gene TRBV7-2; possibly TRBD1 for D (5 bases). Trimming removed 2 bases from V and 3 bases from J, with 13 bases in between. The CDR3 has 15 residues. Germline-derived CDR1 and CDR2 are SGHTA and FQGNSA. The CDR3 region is CASSLLKGRDYGYTF. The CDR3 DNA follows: TGTGCCAGCAGCTTATTGAAGGGGCGCGACTATGGCTACACCTTC.

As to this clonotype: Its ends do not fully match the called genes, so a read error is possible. The CDR3 reads CVSSPSSNEQFF. The CDR3 bases are TGTGTCAGCAGCCCCTCCTCGAATGAGCAGTTCTTC. The gene calls are TRBV11-2 and TRBJ2-1; no clear D. Germline lookup yields CDR1 SGHAT and CDR2 FQNNGV. The CDR3 consists of 12 residues.

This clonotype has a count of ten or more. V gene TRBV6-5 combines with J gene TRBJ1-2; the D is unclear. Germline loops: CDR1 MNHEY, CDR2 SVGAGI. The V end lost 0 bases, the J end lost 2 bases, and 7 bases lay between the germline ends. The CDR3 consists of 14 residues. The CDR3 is CASSYSGGNYGYTF. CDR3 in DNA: TGTGCCAGCAGTTACTCAGGAGGGAACTATGGCTACACCTTC.

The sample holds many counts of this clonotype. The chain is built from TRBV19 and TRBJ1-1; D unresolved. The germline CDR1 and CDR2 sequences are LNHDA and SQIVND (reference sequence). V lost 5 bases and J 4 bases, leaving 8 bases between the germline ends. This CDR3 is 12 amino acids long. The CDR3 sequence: CASSAESTEAFF. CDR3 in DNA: TGTGCCAGTAGTGCCGAGAGCACTGAAGCTTTCTTT. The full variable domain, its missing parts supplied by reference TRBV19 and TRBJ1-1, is DGGITQSPKYLFRKEGQNVTLSCEQNLNHDAMYWYRQDPGQGLRLIYYSQIVNDFQKGDIAEGYSVSREKKESFPLTVTSAQKNPTAFYLCASSAESTEAFFGQGTRLTVV.